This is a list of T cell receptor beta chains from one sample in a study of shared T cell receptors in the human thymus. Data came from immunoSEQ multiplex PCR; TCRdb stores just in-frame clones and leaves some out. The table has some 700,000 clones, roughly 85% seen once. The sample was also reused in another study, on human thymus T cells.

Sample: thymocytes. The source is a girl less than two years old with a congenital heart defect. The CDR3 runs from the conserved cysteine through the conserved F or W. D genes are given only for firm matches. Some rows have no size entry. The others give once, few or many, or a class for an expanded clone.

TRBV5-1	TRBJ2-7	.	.	TGCGCCAGCAGCTTATCAGGAACACCTAAGCAGTACTTC	CASSLSGTPKQYF
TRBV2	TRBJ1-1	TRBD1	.	TGTGCCAGCGGGGACAGAATGAACACTGAAGCTTTCTTT	CASGDRMNTEAFF
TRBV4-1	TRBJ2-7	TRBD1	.	TGCGCCAGCAGCCAATCTTTCGAACCCGCGAACCGGGACAGGGACTACGAGCAGTACTTC	CASSQSFEPANRDRDYEQYF
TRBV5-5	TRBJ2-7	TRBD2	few	TGTGCCAGCAGCTTGAAAAGTCTAGCGGGGACCTACGAGCAGTACTTC	CASSLKSLAGTYEQYF
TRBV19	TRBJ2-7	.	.	TGTGCCAGTAGTATAGAGTTGGCAGTCCTGACCTACGAGCAGTACTTC	CASSIELAVLTYEQYF
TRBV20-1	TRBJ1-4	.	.	TGCAGTGCTAGTGGGCAGGAAAAACTGTTTTTT	CSASGQEKLFF
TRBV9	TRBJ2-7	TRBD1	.	TGTGCCAGCAGCCCCCTCGGAGGACAGGCCACCTACGAGCAGTACTTC	CASSPLGGQATYEQYF
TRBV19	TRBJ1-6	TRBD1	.	TGTGCCAGTAGTAAAGGGGATCCGGGACAGGGGCATTCACCCCTCCACTTT	CASSKGDPGQGHSPLHF
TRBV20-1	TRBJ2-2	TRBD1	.	TGCAGTGCGGGGGACAGGGGGGAGCTGTTTTTT	CSAGDRGELFF
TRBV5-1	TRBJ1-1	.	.	TGCGCCAGCAGCTTACTCGGACAGAAGAACACTGAAGCTTTCTTT	CASSLLGQKNTEAFF
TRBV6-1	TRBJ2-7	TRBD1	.	TGTGCCAGCAGTGCTAGGGACAGGCCTCCCTACGAGCAGTACTTC	CASSARDRPPYEQYF
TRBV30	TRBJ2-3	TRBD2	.	TGTGCCTGGAAATGCGGGGGTTCAGGCACAGATACGCAGTATTTT	CAWKCGGSGTDTQYF
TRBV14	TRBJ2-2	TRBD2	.	TGTGCCAGCAGCCAAAGGGGGACTAGCGGGGGAACGAACACCGGGGAGCTGTTTTTT	CASSQRGTSGGTNTGELFF
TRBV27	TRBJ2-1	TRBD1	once	TGTGCCAGCAGTGTTGGACAGGGTAGAAATGAGCAGTTCTTC	CASSVGQGRNEQFF
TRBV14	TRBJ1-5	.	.	TGTGCCAGCAGCCAAGATCGGGAGGAGCCCCAGCATTTT	CASSQDREEPQHF
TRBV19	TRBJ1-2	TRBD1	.	TGTGCCAGTAGTAACAGACAGGGCTGGGTCTATGGCTACACCTTC	CASSNRQGWVYGYTF
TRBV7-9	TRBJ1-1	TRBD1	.	TGTGCCAGCAGCACCCCAGACAGGGGGTTCGGGGCTTTCTTT	CASSTPDRGFGAFF
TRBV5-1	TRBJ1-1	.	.	TGCGCCAGCAGCTTGGGAGCGAACACTGAAGCTTTCTTT	CASSLGANTEAFF
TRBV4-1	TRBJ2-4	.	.	TGCGCCAGCAGCCAAGAAAGTTTTAAACTAGCAATAGCCAAAAACATTCAGTACTTC	CASSQESFKLAIAKNIQYF
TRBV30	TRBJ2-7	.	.	TGTGCCTGGAGTGCCGGGTGTGGCGAGCAGTACTTC	CAWSAGCGEQYF
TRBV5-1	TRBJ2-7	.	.	TGCGCCAGCAGCTTGGGGGGTGGAGGGACCTACGAGCAGTACTTC	CASSLGGGGTYEQYF
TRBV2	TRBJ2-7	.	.	TGTGCCAGCAGGGAACTCGGAGGTGGCTACGAGCAGTACTTC	CASRELGGGYEQYF
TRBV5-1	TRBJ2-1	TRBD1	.	TGCGCCAGCAGCCTGGGACAGGGATCCGGGATGTACAATGAGCAGTTCTTC	CASSLGQGSGMYNEQFF
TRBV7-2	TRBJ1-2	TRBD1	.	TGTGCCAGCAGCTCAAGACAGGGGCATGGCTACACCTTC	CASSSRQGHGYTF
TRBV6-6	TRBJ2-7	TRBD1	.	TGTGCCAGCAGTTACCGGGACAGGGCATCCTACGAGCAGTACTTC	CASSYRDRASYEQYF
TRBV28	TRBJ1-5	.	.	TGTGCCAGCAGTTTTTACGGTCAGCCCCAGCATTTT	CASSFYGQPQHF
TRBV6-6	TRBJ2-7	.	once	TGTGCCAGCAGTCCCAAACCGGGGACACCGACCTACGAGCAGTACTTC	CASSPKPGTPTYEQYF
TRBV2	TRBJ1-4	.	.	TGTGCCAGCAGTGAGGTTCAGGGACACCGGAAACTTAATGAAAAACTGTTTTTT	CASSEVQGHRKLNEKLFF
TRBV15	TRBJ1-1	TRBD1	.	TGTGCCACCAGCCCGACCAGGGGGTTGGACACTGAAGCTTTCTTT	CATSPTRGLDTEAFF
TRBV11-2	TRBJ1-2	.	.	TGTGCCAGCAGCTCACAGGGACCCAGCTACACCTTC	CASSSQGPSYTF
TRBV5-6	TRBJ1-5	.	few	TGTGCCAGCAGCTCTGTTATGCAGGGGAATCAGCCCCAGCATTTT	CASSSVMQGNQPQHF
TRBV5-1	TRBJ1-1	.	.	TGCGCCAGCAGCCCCGGGACTGCAGAATCCCGGTTGTGGACTGAAGCTTTCTTT	CASSPGTAESRLWTEAFF
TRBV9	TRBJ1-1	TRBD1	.	TGTGCCAGCAGCGTAGGGGCAGGGGGCGAAGCTTTCTTT	CASSVGAGGEAFF
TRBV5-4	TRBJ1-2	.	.	TGTGCCAGCAGCTTAGGCGGCAGGGCTGGCTACACCTTC	CASSLGGRAGYTF
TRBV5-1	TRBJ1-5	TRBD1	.	TGCGCCAGCAGCTACTCGACAGGGGGGAATCAGCCCCAGCATTTT	CASSYSTGGNQPQHF
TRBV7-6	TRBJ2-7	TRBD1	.	TGTGCCAGCAGCTCGGGACAGGGGGTTGACGAGCAGTACTTC	CASSSGQGVDEQYF
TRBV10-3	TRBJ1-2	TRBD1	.	TGTGCCATCAGTGAGTACAAGGACAGGGAATTGCAAGGCTACACCTTC	CAISEYKDRELQGYTF
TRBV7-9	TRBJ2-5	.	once	TGTGCCAGCAGCTTAGAAAAGCCCCAAGAGACCCAGTACTTC	CASSLEKPQETQYF
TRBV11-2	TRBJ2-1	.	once	TGTGCCAGCAGTAACCCGGGACTCACCCCGGGGGATGAGCAGTTCTTC	CASSNPGLTPGDEQFF
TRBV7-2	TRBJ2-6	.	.	TGTGCCAGCAGCTTAACGGACTCCTCCTCTGGGGCCAACGTCCTGACTTTC	CASSLTDSSSGANVLTF
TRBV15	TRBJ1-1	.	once	TGTGCCACCAGGAAGGGGCGGACAGAAGCTTTCTTT	CATRKGRTEAFF
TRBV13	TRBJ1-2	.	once	TGTGCCAGCAGCTTACGAGGTAACTATGGCTACACCTTC	CASSLRGNYGYTF
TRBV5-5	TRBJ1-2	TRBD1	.	TGTGCCAGCAGCTTGAGGCAGGGGGTAAACGGCTACACCTTC	CASSLRQGVNGYTF
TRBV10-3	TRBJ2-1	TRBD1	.	TGTGCCATCAGTGAGTCGTCGGACAGGGGGTCTTACAATGAGCAGTTCTTC	CAISESSDRGSYNEQFF
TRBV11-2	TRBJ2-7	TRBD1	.	TGTGCCGTCCGGGACAGGGGCCCCTACGAGCAGTACTTC	CAVRDRGPYEQYF
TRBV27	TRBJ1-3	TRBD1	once	TGTGCCAGCAGTTTATTCGGTGGGACAGGGGGCGCGAGCTCTGGAAACACCATATATTTT	CASSLFGGTGGASSGNTIYF